A single sample gave rise to the 17 T cell receptor beta chains below, sequenced in a study of CD8+CD57+ T cells in acquired aplastic anemia. Before being chosen for sequencing, patients had shown CD8+CD57+ cell expansion by flow cytometry. Investigators profiled TCR beta VDJ and CDR3 from genomic DNA template. TCRdb re-derived calls from the reads in MiXCR, one entry per CDR3 protein. This table has 180,000 or so distinct CDR3 sequences, roughly 63% appearing once. Input material: sorted CD4+, CD8+, or CD8+CD57+ T cells (not recorded which) from PBMCs. The receptors derive from a human donor with aplastic anemia.

This chain uses TRBV7-8 with TRBJ2-7; either TRBD1 or TRBD2 may supply D (6 bases each). The V gene lost 5 bases and the J gene lost 0 bases, with 14 bases spanning the gap. The germline gives CDR1 SGHVS, CDR2 FQNEAQ. This CDR3 is 15 amino acids long. CDR3 sequence: CASSIEGGFSYEQYF. CDR3 bases: TGTGCCAGCAGCATAGAGGGGGGTTTCTCCTACGAGCAGTACTTC.

This clonotype was counted ten times or more. V usage is TRBV19 and J usage is TRBJ1-1; perhaps TRBD1 as D (6 bases). V was trimmed by 5 bases and J by 4 bases, leaving 14 bases between them. Germline V CDR1 and CDR2: LNHDA, SQIVND (reference sequence). This CDR3 is 14 amino acids long. The CDR3 reads CASSPMGGGTEAFF. The DNA for the CDR3 is TGTGCCAGTAGTCCCATGGGAGGGGGCACTGAAGCTTTCTTT.

This clonotype was picked up a small number of times. The rearrangement links TRBV7-8 to TRBJ2-7, with 7 bases that match TRBD2. The CDR3 extends over 16 amino acids. Unmatched junction bases numbered 11, after V lost 6 bases and J lost 0 bases. Per the germline V gene, CDR1 is SGHVS and CDR2 is FQNEAQ. CDR3 loop: CASSPTRGIHSYEQYF. The CDR3 nucleotides read TGTGCCAGCAGTCCTACGCGGGGGATCCACTCCTACGAGCAGTACTTC.

In its sample, this clonotype was seen a few times. V is TRBV7-2 and J is TRBJ1-1; the match to TRBD1 covers 8 bases. V trimming: 3 bases; J trimming: 1 base; junction bases outside the gene matches: 4. Germline CDR1 SGHTA, CDR2 FQGNSA. The CDR3 consists of 15 residues. CDR3 residues: CASSFYGQGNTEAFF. CDR3 DNA: TGTGCCAGCAGCTTTTACGGACAGGGGAACACTGAAGCTTTCTTT.

V usage is TRBV5-6 and J usage is TRBJ2-7, with 8 bases matching TRBD1. The germline V gene has CDR1 SGHDT and CDR2 YYEEEE. The CDR3 contains 15 residues. Trimming removed 5 bases from V and 6 bases from J; junction bases left unmatched: 13. CDR3 in amino acids: CASSYTYTGGGEQYF. The CDR3 coding sequence is TGTGCCAGCAGTTATACCTACACAGGGGGAGGCGAGCAGTACTTC.

There are a few counts of this clonotype. The CDR3, as DNA: TGTGCCAGTACCGAGGGGGGTTACGATCAGCCCCAGCATTTT. Protein product: CASTEGGYDQPQHF. This chain connects TRBV19 to TRBJ1-5, with a tentative D call TRBD1 (6 bases). V was cut by 7 bases and J by 5 bases, with 15 bases left in between. Germline assignment: CDR1 LNHDA and CDR2 SQIVND (reference sequence). This CDR3 has 14 residues. Based on the CDR3 plus reference TRBV19 and TRBJ1-5, the full variable domain is DGGITQSPKYLFRKEGQNVTLSCEQNLNHDAMYWYRQDPGQGLRLIYYSQIVNDFQKGDIAEGYSVSREKKESFPLTVTSAQKNPTAFYLCASTEGGYDQPQHFGDGTRLSIL.

At least ten counts were recorded for this clonotype. The CDR3 protein is CASSRLQDRANYGYTF. CDR3 DNA sequence: TGTGCCAGCAGCCGATTACAGGACAGGGCGAACTATGGCTACACCTTC. The V and J genes are TRBV5-8 and TRBJ1-2, with 8 bases fitting TRBD1. From germline, CDR1 is SGHTS and CDR2 YDEGEE. Losses at the gene ends were 4 bases for V and 2 bases for J; bases not matched to a gene: 10. CDR3 length: 16 amino acids.

The chain employs TRBV7-2 and TRBJ2-7; 7 bases map to TRBD2. The germline V gene encodes CDR1 SGHTA and CDR2 FQGNSA. With 1 base clipped from V and 7 bases from J, the junction kept 10 bases outside the gene matches. The length of the CDR3 is 15 residues. The CDR3 DNA reads TGTGCCAGCAGCTTAGACCCGGGTCGAGCGGGAGAGCAGTACTTC. This codes for CASSLDPGRAGEQYF.

This clonotype was seen only once. The chain couples TRBV6-1 to TRBJ1-1; 7 bases are a match to TRBD1. Germline V gives CDR1 MNHNS, CDR2 SASEGT. With 7 bases clipped from V and 4 bases from J, the junction kept 12 bases outside the gene matches. This CDR3 spans 15 amino acids. CDR3 protein: CASTRTGLVATEAFF. CDR3 sequence (DNA): TGTGCCAGCACCAGGACAGGTCTAGTGGCCACTGAAGCTTTCTTT.

This clonotype appeared many times. The CDR3 spells CASSVSSGGTDTQYF. The CDR3 DNA follows: TGTGCCAGCAGCGTGTCTAGCGGGGGCACAGATACGCAGTATTTT. The chain carries TRBV9 and TRBJ2-3; 9 bases match TRBD2. Germline V gives CDR1 SGDLS, CDR2 YYNGEE. Trimming took 2 bases from V and 1 from J; bases not matched to a gene: 2. There are 15 residues in the CDR3.

The chain is built from TRBV20-1 and TRBJ2-1; the D gene is possibly TRBD1 (6 bases). V lost 4 bases, J lost 0 bases, and 16 bases lay in between. The CDR3 runs 16 residues. In germline, CDR1 is DFQATT, CDR2 SNEGSKA (reference sequence). CDR3 sequence (DNA): TGCAGTGCTATCCACACAACAGGGAGCTCCTACAATGAGCAGTTCTTC. It is translated as CSAIHTTGSSYNEQFF.

This clonotype was picked up many times. The chain couples TRBV7-9 to TRBJ1-4, with 10 bases that match TRBD1. The CDR3 runs 15 residues. CDR1 is SEHNR and CDR2 is FQNEAQ in the germline V gene (reference sequence). The junction had 5 bases not matched to a gene; V was cut back by 4 bases and J by 6 bases. CDR3 nucleotides: TGTGCCAGCAGCTGGGACAGGGGAGTAGATGAAAAACTGTTTTTT. Translated: CASSWDRGVDEKLFF. Combining the CDR3 with reference TRBV7-9 and TRBJ1-4 gives the whole variable domain DTGVSQNPRHKITKRGQNVTFRCDPISEHNRLYWYRQTLGQGPEFLTYFQNEAQLEKSRLLSDRFSAERPKGSFSTLEIQRTEQGDSAMYLCASSWDRGVDEKLFFGSGTQLSVL.

This clonotype was counted only a few times. This chain uses TRBV27 with TRBJ1-1; D is uncertain. The CDR3 covers 16 residues. Germline-derived CDR1 and CDR2 are MNHEY and SMNVEV (reference sequence). Trimming removed 3 bases at V and 1 base at J, with 15 bases between. The DNA for the CDR3 is TGTGCCAGCAGTTTGTTTTGGCGACACGGGAACACTGAAGCTTTCTTT. It is translated as CASSLFWRHGNTEAFF.

CDR3 sequence: CAISPDGGGSPLHF. The CDR3 bases are TGTGCCATCAGCCCGGACGGTGGCGGGTCACCCCTCCACTTT. The chain combines TRBV10-3 with TRBJ1-6; unclear D gene. Germline values: CDR1 ENHRY, CDR2 SYGVKD. Trimming left V 6 bases short and J 10 bases short, with 16 bases between. This CDR3 is 14 amino acids long.

The sample holds many counts of this clonotype. The V and J genes are TRBV18 and TRBJ2-7; 9 bases are shared with TRBD1. J gave up 2 bases and V 0 bases, and 2 bases lay outside the gene matches. The germline V gene encodes CDR1 KGHSH and CDR2 LQKENI. The CDR3 runs to 15 residues. In DNA, the CDR3 is TGTGCCAGCTCACCACCGGGACAGGGCGCCTACGAGCAGTACTTC. As protein: CASSPPGQGAYEQYF.

This clonotype came up many times. The chain links TRBV7-9 to TRBJ1-5; 7 bases line up with TRBD1. The germline V gene has CDR1 SEHNR and CDR2 FQNEAQ (reference sequence). Trimming took 0 bases from V and 2 from J; bases not matched to a gene: 10. The CDR3 is made up of 18 amino acids. The CDR3 DNA follows: TGTGCCAGCAGCTTAGCGTTGTCAGGGGGAGGGGGCAATCAGCCCCAGCATTTT. Its translation is CASSLALSGGGGNQPQHF.

The sample holds many counts of this clonotype. The rearrangement links TRBV2 to TRBJ1-5; tentative D call: TRBD1 (6 bases). The length of the CDR3 is 15 residues. Germline assignment: CDR1 SNHLY and CDR2 FYNNEI. The V end was cut by 2 bases, the J end by 7 bases, with 15 bases between. Here the CDR3 DNA reads TGTGCCAGCAGTGAATCAGGGGTTCTGCGGCAGCCCCAGCATTTT. Translation: CASSESGVLRQPQHF.